These T cell receptor beta chains were read from a single sample in a study of blood T cell repertoires in COVID-19. Data came from immunoSEQ multiplex PCR; TCRdb stores just in-frame clones and leaves some out. The repertoire holds roughly 180,000 clones, roughly 86% seen once, with roughly 0.99% in the top ten. The sample taken for sequencing was peripheral blood. The source of these receptors is a man aged 18-30 years with acute or convalescent COVID-19. Each CDR3 is given with its conserved first and last residue. Fields, in order: J gene, V gene, CDR3 protein.

TRBJ2-3,TRBV21-1,CASSDHSGVEAGNSTDTQYF
TRBJ1-6,TRBV5-1,CASSQRDRTPLHF
TRBJ1-2,TRBV6-5,CASRPGQAYGYTF
TRBJ2-5,TRBV5-1,CASSLALGGQETQYF
TRBJ1-3,TRBV5-1,CASSFQDTIYF
TRBJ2-1,TRBV3-1/TRBV3-2,CASSQDLTGGFVYNEQFF
TRBJ1-2,TRBV28,CASLPGQGGRYGYTF
TRBJ2-5,TRBV15,CATSKVEVQETQYF
TRBJ1-2,TRBV6-5,CASSLDRVYGYTF
TRBJ1-3,TRBV30,CAWSVRLGQGPGNTIYF